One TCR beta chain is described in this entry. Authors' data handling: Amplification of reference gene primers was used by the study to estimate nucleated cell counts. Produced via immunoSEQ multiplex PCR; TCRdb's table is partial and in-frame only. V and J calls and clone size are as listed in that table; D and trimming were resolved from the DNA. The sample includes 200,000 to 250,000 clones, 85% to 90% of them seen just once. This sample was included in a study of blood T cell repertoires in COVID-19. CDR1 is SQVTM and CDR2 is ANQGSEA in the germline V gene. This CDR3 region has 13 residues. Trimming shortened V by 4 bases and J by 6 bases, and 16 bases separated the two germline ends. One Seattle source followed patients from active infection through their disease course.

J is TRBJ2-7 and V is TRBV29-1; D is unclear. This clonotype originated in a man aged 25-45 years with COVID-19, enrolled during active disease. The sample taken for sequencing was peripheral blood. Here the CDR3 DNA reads TGCAGCGTTGCTACCATTACAGTCGCCGAGCAGTACTTC. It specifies CSVATITVAEQYF.